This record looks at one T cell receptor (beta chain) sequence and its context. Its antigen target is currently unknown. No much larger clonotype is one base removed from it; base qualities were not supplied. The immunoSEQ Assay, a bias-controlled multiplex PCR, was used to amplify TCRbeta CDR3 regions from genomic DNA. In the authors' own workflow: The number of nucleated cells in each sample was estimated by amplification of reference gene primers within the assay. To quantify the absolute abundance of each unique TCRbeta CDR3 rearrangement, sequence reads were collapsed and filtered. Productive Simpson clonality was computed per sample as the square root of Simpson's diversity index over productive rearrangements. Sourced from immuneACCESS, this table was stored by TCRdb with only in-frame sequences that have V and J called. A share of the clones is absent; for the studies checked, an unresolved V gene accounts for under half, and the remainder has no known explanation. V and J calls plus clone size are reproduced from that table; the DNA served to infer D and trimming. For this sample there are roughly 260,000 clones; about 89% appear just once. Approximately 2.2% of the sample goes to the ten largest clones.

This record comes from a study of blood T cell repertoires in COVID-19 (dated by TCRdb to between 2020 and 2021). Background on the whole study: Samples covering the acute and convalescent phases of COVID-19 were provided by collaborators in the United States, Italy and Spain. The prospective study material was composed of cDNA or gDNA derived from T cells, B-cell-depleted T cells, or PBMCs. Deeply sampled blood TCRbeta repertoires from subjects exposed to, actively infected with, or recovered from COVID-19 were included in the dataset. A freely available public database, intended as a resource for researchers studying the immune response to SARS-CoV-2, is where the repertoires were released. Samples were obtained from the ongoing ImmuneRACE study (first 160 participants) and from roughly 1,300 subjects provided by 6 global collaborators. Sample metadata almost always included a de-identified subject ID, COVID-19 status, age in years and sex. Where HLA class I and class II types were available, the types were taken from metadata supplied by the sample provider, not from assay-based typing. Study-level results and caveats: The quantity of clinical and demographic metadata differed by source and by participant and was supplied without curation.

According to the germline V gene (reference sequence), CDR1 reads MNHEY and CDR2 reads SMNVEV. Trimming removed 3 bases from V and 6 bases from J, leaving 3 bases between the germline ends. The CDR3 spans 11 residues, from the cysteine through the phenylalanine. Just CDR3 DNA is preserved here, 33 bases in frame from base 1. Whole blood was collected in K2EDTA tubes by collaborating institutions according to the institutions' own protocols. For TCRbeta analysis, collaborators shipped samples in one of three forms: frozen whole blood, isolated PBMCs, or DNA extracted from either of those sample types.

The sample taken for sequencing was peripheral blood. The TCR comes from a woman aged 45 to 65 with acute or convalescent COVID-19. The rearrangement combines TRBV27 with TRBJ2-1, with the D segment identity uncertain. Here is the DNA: TGTGCCAGCAGTTTCAGCAATGAGCAGTTCTTC. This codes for CASSFSNEQFF.